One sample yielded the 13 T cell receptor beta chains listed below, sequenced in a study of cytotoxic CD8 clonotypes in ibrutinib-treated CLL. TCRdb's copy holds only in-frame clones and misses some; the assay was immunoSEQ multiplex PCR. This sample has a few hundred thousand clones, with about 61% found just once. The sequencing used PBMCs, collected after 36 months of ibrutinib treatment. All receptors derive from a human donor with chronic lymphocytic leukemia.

CDR3 DNA sequence: TGTGCCATCAGGGGACTAGCGGGAGGGAGCTCCTACAATGAGCAGTTCTTC. It is translated as CAIRGLAGGSSYNEQFF. The J gene is TRBJ2-1, the V gene TRBV10-3; the match to TRBD2 covers 16 bases. CDR1 ENHRY and CDR2 SYGVKD come from the germline V gene. The V and J ends lost 6 bases and 0 bases, in that order; junction bases with no gene match: 2. The CDR3 length is 17 residues.

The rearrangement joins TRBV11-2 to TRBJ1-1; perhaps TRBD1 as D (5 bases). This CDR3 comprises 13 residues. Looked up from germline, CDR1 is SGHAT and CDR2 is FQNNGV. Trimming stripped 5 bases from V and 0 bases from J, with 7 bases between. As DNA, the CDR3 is TGTGCCAGCAGCACAGGATTGAACACTGAAGCTTTCTTT. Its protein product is CASSTGLNTEAFF.

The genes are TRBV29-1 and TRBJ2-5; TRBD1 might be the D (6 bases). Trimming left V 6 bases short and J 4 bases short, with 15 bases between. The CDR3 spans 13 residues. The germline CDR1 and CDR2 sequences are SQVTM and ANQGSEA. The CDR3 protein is CSVNTGSGETQYF. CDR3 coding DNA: TGCAGCGTGAATACAGGGTCCGGAGAGACCCAGTACTTC.

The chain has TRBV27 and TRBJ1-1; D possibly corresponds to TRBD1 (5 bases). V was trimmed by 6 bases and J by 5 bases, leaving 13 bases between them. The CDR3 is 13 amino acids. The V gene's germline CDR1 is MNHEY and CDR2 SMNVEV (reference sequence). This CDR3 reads CASSAQGGTEAFF. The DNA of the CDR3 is TGTGCCAGCAGCGCCCAGGGAGGAACTGAAGCTTTCTTT.

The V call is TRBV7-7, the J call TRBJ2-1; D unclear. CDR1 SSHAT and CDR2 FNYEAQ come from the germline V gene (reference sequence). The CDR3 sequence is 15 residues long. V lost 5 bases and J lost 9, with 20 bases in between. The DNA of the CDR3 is TGTGCCAGCAGCCCTTCCTCTTCTACTAAGGGTGAGCAGTTCTTC. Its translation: CASSPSSSTKGEQFF.

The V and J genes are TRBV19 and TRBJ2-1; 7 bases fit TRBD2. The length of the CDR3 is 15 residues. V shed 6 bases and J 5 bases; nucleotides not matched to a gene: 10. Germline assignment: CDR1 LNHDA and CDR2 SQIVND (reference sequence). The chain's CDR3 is CASRPIGLVDNEQFF. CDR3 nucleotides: TGTGCCAGTAGACCGATCGGACTAGTTGACAATGAGCAGTTCTTC.

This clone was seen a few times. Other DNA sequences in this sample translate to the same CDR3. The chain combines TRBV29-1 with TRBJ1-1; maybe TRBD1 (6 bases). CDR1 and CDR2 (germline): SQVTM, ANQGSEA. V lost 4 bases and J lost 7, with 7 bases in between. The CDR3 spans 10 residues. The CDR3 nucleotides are TGCAGCGTTGGCAGGGGTGAAGCTTTCTTT. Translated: CSVGRGEAFF.

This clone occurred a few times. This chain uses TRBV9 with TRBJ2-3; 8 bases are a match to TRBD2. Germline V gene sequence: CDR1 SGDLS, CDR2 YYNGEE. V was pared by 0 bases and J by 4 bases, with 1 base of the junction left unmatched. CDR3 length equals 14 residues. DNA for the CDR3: TGTGCCAGCAGCGTAGGGCGGGGGGCAGATACGCAGTATTTT. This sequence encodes CASSVGRGADTQYF.

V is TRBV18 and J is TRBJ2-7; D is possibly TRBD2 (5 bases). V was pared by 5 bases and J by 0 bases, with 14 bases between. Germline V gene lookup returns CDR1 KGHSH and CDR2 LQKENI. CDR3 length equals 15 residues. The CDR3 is CASSRTGSVSYEQYF. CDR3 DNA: TGTGCCAGCTCAAGAACGGGGTCGGTCTCCTACGAGCAGTACTTC.

CDR3 bases: TGTGCCATCAGTGAGTCGAAGGGACTCCAAGCGGGCTTGACTGATACGCAGTATTTT. It yields the protein CAISESKGLQAGLTDTQYF. This rearrangement joins TRBV10-3 to TRBJ2-3, with TRBD2 as a possible D gene (6 bases). The V and J ends lost 0 bases and 6 bases respectively, with 25 bases between them. CDR1 is ENHRY, CDR2 SYGVKD, per germline. The CDR3 totals 19 residues.

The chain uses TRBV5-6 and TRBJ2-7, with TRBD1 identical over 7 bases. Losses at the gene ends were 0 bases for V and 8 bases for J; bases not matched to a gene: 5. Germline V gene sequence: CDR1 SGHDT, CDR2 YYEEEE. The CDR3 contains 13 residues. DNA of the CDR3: TGTGCCAGCAGCTTGGGGGACAGCGCTAAGCAGTACTTC. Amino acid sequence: CASSLGDSAKQYF.

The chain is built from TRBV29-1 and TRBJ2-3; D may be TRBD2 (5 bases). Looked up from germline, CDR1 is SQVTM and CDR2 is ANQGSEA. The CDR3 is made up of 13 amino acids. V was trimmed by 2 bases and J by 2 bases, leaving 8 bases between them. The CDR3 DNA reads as TGCAGCGTTGAACGGGAAAACACAGATACGCAGTATTTT. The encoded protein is CSVERENTDTQYF.

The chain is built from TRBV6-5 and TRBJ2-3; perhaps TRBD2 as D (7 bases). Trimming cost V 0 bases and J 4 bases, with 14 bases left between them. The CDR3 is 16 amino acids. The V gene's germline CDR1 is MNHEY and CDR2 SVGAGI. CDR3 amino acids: CASSYSRVGGPDTQYF. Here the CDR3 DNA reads TGTGCCAGCAGTTACTCGAGAGTCGGGGGGCCAGATACGCAGTATTTT.